This T cell receptor beta chain was recorded in a study of liver allograft versus peripheral blood T cells. Overall study context: Transplanted livers and recipients' peripheral blood had their T cell receptor repertoires compared.

In its sample, this clonotype ranks as large. What it recognizes is unknown. Points from the study as a whole: Reportedly, liver allograft T cell receptor repertoires differed from peripheral blood ones.

MiXCR, applied by TCRdb to the reads, yields one record per CDR3 protein. This table has roughly 2,000 distinct CDR3 sequences, roughly 15% appearing once. This TCR came from a human patient who had a liver transplant. Some T cells may have come from the graft donor.

The CDR3 reads CASRKRVADNSPLHF. As DNA, the CDR3 is TGTGCCAGCAGAAAACGGGTGGCAGATAATTCACCCCTCCACTTT. The V and J genes are TRBV6-6 and TRBJ1-6; D is unresolved. The CDR3 consists of 15 residues. Germline CDR1 is MNHNY and CDR2 is SVGAGI (reference sequence). Trimming took off 6 bases at V and 5 bases at J, with 14 bases between the two ends.